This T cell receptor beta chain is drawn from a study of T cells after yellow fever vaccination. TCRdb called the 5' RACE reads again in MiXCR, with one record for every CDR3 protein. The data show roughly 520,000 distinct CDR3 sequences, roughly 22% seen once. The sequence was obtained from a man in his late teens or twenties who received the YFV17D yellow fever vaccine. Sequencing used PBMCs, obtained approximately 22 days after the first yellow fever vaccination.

CDR3 loop: CASSYLLTPRAYEQYF. In nucleotides, the CDR3 is TGTGCCAGCAGTTACTTATTGACTCCCAGGGCCTACGAGCAGTACTTC. The genes are TRBV6-5 and TRBJ2-7, with a weak D call TRBD1 (5 bases). This CDR3 spans 16 amino acids. Germline CDR1 reads MNHEY; CDR2 reads SVGAGI. V was shortened by 1 base and J by 2 bases, with 15 bases between the two germline ends.